The source of this T cell receptor beta chain is a study of blood T cell repertoires in acute mononucleosis (dated by TCRdb to the early 2020s). In the study overall: Convalescent samples, representing the memory response, were collected 5 to 8 months after the acute presentation. Mean blood EBV load was around 4 log10 genome copies per million B cells during acute infection and 2.6 at convalescence.

For TCR profiling, total RNA from at least 10,000 sorted tetramer+ CD8 T cells was reverse transcribed into cDNA. PCR with primers that anneal to V and J regions amplified CDR3 regions and added unique molecular identifiers to track templates. The immunoSEQ platform, including its sequencing and error-correction standards, was used to profile TCRalpha and TCRbeta chains. As for the authors' bioinformatics: Clonal copy numbers were corrected for sequencing and PCR errors, and CDR3s were defined according to IMGT conventions. Analysis was limited to productive rearrangements and used immunoSEQ Analyzer versions 2.0 and 3.0, and gene-pairing frequencies were further processed in Microsoft Excel. V-J pairings were visualized as Circos plots, and CDR3 motifs were found with MEME plus a custom motifSearch program. The probability of generation of TCR sequences was calculated using the OLGA algorithm. Clonotypes found at both visits were termed persistent, clonotypes found only in the acute phase were termed nonpersistent, and clonotypes found only at convalescence were termed de novo. A public TCR was defined as an amino acid clonotype used by more than one donor. This is the immuneACCESS table as TCRdb keeps it, with only in-frame sequences that have V and J called. A part of the clones is gone; compared with another copy, unresolved V genes explain less than half, and the rest is unexplained. V, J and clone size reflect that table, while D and trimming were determined from the DNA. Recorded for this sample are around 1,800 clones; roughly 21% of them occurred a single time. 25% to 30% of the sample belongs to the ten largest clones.

The sample's time point label is to be understood as: convalescence about 6 months (5-8 months) after acute presentation (visit 7). Over the course of primary infection, this study followed CD8 T cell responses against two immunodominant EBV epitopes, BRLF1 109 (YVL-BR) and BMLF1 280 (GLC-BM). Primary EBV infection was indicated by a positive serum heterophile antibody test and EBV viral capsid antigen-specific IgM. Total CD8 T cells were first enriched from PBMCs by magnetic positive selection (MACS). A FACSAria III was used to sort live CD3+ CD8+ tetramer+ cells to a purity above 85%. A PE-conjugated tetramer loaded with the BRLF1 109-117 peptide was used to sort the cells. After tetramer sorting, TCR repertoires of EBV epitope-specific CD8 T cells were deep-sequenced directly ex vivo at acute infection and at convalescence. Donors were a few people aged roughly 18 to 30 with clinical acute infectious mononucleosis and laboratory evidence of primary EBV infection. Heparinized peripheral blood was drawn at clinical presentation with mononucleosis symptoms and was drawn again about 6 months later. PBMCs were isolated by Ficoll-Paque density gradient centrifugation.

This clone came up a few times. Qualities for individual bases were not recorded, and no much larger clone is one base off. What the study reported, not specific to this receptor: In TCR repertoire selection for BRLF1 (YVL-BR), TCRalpha CDR3 motifs took on a dominant role, whereas TCRbeta played only a minimal one. Because only a fraction of each donor's blood was analyzed, sampling error might partly account for the low clonotype overlap between the acute and convalescent samples. Just 8.5% to 9% of the unique acute clonotypes remained in convalescence, but these persisting clonotypes accounted for most of the response, and new, diverse de novo clonotypes seemingly replaced the other acute clonotypes. With just a few donors in the cohort, the group averages were based on very few individuals.

The sample in question was EBV YVL epitope tetramer+ CD8+ T cells sorted from PBMCs, obtained during convalescence from infectious mononucleosis. The cell subset or site label here, explained by the study, means: CD8 T cells binding a tetramer with EBV BRLF1 109-117 peptide (YVL-BR). This sequence originates from a young woman with infectious mononucleosis caused by EBV.

For the CDR3, the sequence is CASSFFQFNEQFF. The nucleotide sequence reads TGTGCCAGCAGCTTCTTCCAGTTCAATGAGCAGTTCTTC. Recombination connected TRBV27 to TRBJ2-1; the D gene assignment is ambiguous. At the junction V is shortened by 6 bases and J by 6 bases, with 12 bases in between. For CDR1 and CDR2, the germline V gene (reference sequence) lists MNHEY and SMNVEV. The CDR3 contains 13 residues, cysteine and phenylalanine counted. Left in the record is the CDR3 DNA by itself, 39 bases read in frame from the first base.